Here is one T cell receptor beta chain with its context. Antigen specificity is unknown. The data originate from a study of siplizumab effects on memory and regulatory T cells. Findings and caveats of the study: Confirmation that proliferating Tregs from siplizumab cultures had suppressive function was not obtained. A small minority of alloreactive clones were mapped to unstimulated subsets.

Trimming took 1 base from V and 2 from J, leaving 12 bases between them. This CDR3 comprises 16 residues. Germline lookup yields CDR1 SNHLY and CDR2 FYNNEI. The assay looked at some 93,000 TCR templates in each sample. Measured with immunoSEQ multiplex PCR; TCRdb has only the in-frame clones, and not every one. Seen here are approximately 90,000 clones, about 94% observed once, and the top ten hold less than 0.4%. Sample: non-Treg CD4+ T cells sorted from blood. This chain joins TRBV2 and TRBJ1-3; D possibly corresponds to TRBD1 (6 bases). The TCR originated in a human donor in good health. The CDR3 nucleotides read TGTGCCAGCAGTGAAGGGGGGCAGGGAGCTGGAAACACCATATATTTT. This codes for CASSEGGQGAGNTIYF.